Included here is one T cell receptor (beta chain) sequence, with context. The antigen is not known. Amplified TCR beta CDR3 regions came from RNA transcripts. TCR CDR3 underwent first-round RT-PCR with the HTBI primer set. MiXCR was run by TCRdb on the multiplex PCR reads, yielding one entry per CDR3 protein. The sample lists approximately 590,000 distinct CDR3 sequences, about 45% occurring once. These data are taken from a study of T cells in Graves' hyperthyroidism and ophthalmopathy. Germline V gene sequence: CDR1 SEHNR, CDR2 FQNEAQ (reference sequence). The CDR3 is 14 residues long. V lost 2 bases and J lost 5, with 9 bases in between. Study conclusions and caveats: Expanded thyroid clonotypes (above 0.001) were mostly also found in blood.

The rearrangement links TRBV7-9 to TRBJ2-2; tentatively, D is TRBD2 (5 bases). The source of this sequence is a woman under 30 with Graves' hyperthyroidism. The sample was peripheral blood or thyroid tissue (not recorded which). The DNA for the CDR3 is TGTGCCAGCAGCTTAATCGGCGGGACCGGGGAGCTGTTTTTT. This sequence encodes CASSLIGGTGELFF.